This TCR beta chain was obtained from a study of blood T cell repertoires in COVID-19 (TCRdb year 2020). At the level of the whole study: Collaborator samples came from the United States, Italy and Spain and covered acute and convalescent phases of COVID-19. The material from the prospective study consisted of cDNA or gDNA derived from T cells, B-cell-depleted T cells, or PBMCs. The dataset comprised deeply sampled blood TCRbeta repertoires from subjects exposed to, actively infected with, or recovered from COVID-19. Sample metadata almost always included a de-identified subject ID, COVID-19 status, age in years and sex. Samples came from the ongoing ImmuneRACE study (first 160 participants) plus 1,254 subjects from 6 global collaborators. A freely available public database, intended as a resource for researchers studying the immune response to SARS-CoV-2, is where the repertoires were released. Where available, HLA class I and class II types were taken from metadata supplied by the sample provider and were not determined by assay-based typing. Beyond this particular receptor, the publication reports: The quantity of clinical and demographic metadata differed by source and by participant and was supplied without curation.

This clone was observed a single time. The antigen this receptor binds is unknown. It has no much larger one-base neighbor in the sample; base qualities were not kept. This sample includes further DNA sequences coding for the same CDR3. TCRbeta CDR3 regions were amplified from genomic DNA by means of the immunoSEQ Assay, a bias-controlled multiplex PCR. The original methods were these. The number of nucleated cells in each sample was estimated by amplification of reference gene primers within the assay. Sequence reads were collapsed and filtered to measure the absolute abundance of every unique TCRbeta CDR3 rearrangement. For each sample, productive Simpson clonality was calculated as the square root of Simpson's diversity index across productive rearrangements. What TCRdb holds here is the immuneACCESS table cut down to in-frame rearrangements. Part of the clones is not present; checked against another copy, under half of the missing clones reflect an unresolved V gene, and the others are unexplained. That table furnishes V, J and clone size, whereas the DNA furnished D and trimming. The sample table records 360,000 or so clones; roughly nine tenths of these occur just once. About 3.9% of the sample lies in the top ten.

From the cysteine up to the phenylalanine, the CDR3 has a length of 15 residues. This entry keeps only the CDR3 DNA: 45 bases, framed from base 1. Taken from the germline V gene, the CDR1 and CDR2 loops are MGHRA and YSYEKL. Trimming takes 3 bases off V and 6 bases off J; junction bases not matched to a gene: 10. One collaborating source in Seattle enrolled patients while the patients were actively infected and followed the patients over time throughout the course of disease. Each collaborating institution followed its own protocols to collect whole blood in K2EDTA tubes. For TCRbeta analysis, collaborator samples were shipped as frozen whole blood, as isolated PBMCs, or as DNA extracted from either sample type.

This clonotype was obtained from a woman aged 60-75 years with COVID-19, enrolled during active disease. Source material: peripheral blood. The sequence is built from TRBV4-1 and TRBJ1-2, with 7 middle bases fitting TRBD1. Here the CDR3 is given as CASSQPWDRENGYTF. The DNA sequence reads TGCGCCAGCAGCCAGCCCTGGGACAGAGAGAATGGCTACACCTTC.